This T cell receptor (beta chain) was profiled in a study of T cells in Graves' hyperthyroidism and ophthalmopathy. Study-level results: Most expanded thyroid clonotypes above 0.001 also appeared in blood.

Per the germline V gene, CDR1 is SGHTA and CDR2 is FQGNSA. The CDR3 spans 17 residues. J gave up 3 bases and V 5 bases, and 12 bases lay outside the gene matches. On this clonotype itself: The antigen is not known.

RNA transcripts provided the source from which TCR beta CDR3 regions were amplified. The HTBI primer set served for first-round RT-PCR of the TCR CDR3. TCRdb used MiXCR to reprocess the multiplex PCR reads, holding one entry per CDR3 protein. The sample lists approximately 420,000 distinct CDR3 sequences, more than 13% occurring once. The clonotype was recovered from a woman in her 30s with Graves' hyperthyroidism. The chain combines TRBV7-2 with TRBJ2-7; 11 bases align to TRBD2. The sample consisted of blood. The CDR3 DNA is TGTGCCAGCAGCCCCAGGTTGAAACTAGCGGGAGACTACGAGCAGTACTTC. The encoded protein is CASSPRLKLAGDYEQYF.